The clone carrying this T cell receptor (beta chain) was seen more than once but under ten times. Its antigen is unidentified. The PBMCs were taken from around 9.1 ml of fresh peripheral blood. RNA transcripts were the template for amplifying TCR beta CDR3 regions. The TCR CDR3 first-round RT-PCR relied on the HTBI primer set. TCRdb used MiXCR to reprocess the multiplex PCR reads, holding one entry per CDR3 protein. The sample shows hundreds of thousands of distinct CDR3 sequences, roughly 20% of them seen only once. The sample comes from a study of T cells in Graves' hyperthyroidism and ophthalmopathy. Study as a whole: Blood from the periphery was taken at initial diagnosis, before any treatment.

Trimming removed 6 bases at V and 6 bases at J, with 14 bases between. This CDR3 contains 13 residues. Overall study findings and caveats: Ophthalmopathy, as predicted by the model, came a median approximately 6.5 months after the prediction.

This TCR derives from a man between 25 and 39 years old with Graves' ophthalmopathy. This chain connects TRBV12-3 or TRBV12-4 to TRBJ1-1; no clear D gene. The sample taken for sequencing was blood. The CDR3 reads CASRNNRVPEAFF. Written as DNA, the CDR3 is TGTGCCAGCAGAAACAACCGGGTACCTGAAGCTTTCTTT.